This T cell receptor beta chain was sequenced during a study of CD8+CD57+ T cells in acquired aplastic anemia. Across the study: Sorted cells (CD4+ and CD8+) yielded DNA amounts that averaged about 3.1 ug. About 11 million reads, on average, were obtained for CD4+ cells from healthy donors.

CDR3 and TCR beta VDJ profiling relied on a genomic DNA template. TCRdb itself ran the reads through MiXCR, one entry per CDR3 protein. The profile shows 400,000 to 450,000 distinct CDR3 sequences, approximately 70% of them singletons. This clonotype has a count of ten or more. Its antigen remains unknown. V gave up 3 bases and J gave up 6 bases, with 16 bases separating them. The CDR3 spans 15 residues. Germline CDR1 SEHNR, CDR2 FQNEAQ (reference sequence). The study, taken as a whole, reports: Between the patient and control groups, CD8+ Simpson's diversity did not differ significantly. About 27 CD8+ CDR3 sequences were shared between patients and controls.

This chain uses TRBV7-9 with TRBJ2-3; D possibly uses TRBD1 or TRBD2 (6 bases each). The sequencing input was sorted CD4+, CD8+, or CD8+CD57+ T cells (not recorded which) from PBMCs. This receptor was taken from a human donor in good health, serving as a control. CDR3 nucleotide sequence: TGTGCCAGCAGCTTCTCTGGGGGGCCTGAGGATACGCAGTATTTT. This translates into CASSFSGGPEDTQYF.